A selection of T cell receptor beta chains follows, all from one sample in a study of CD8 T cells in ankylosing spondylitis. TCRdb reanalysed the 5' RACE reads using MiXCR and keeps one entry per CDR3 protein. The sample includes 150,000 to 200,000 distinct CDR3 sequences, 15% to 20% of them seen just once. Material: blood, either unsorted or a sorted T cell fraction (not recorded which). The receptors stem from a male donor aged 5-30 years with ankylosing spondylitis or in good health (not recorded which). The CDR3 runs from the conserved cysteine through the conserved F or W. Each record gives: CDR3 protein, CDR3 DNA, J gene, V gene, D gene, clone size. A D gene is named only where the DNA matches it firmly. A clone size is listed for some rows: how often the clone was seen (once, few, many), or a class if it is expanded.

CAISDPGDGNTIYF TGTGCCATCAGTGATCCAGGGGATGGAAACACCATATATTTT TRBJ1-3 TRBV10-3 . .
CAVFGFSTDTQYF TGTGCCGTTTTCGGGTTCAGCACAGATACGCAGTATTTT TRBJ2-3 TRBV6-5 . once
CAWSASKQGYEQYF TGTGCCTGGAGTGCGTCAAAACAGGGGTACGAGCAGTACTTC TRBJ2-7 TRBV30 TRBD1 many
CAHGAETQYF TGTGCGCACGGGGCGGAGACCCAGTACTTC TRBJ2-5 TRBV7-9 . few
CSARLATNYEQYF TGCAGCGCGAGACTAGCGACAAACTACGAGCAGTACTTC TRBJ2-7 TRBV29-1 TRBD2 .
CASSTTGTGGEEQYF TGTGCCAGCAGTACCACCGGGACAGGGGGCGAAGAGCAGTACTTC TRBJ2-7 TRBV12-3/TRBV12-4 TRBD1 .
CSAIAAARNYGYTF TGCAGTGCTATCGCGGCAGCTAGAAACTATGGCTACACCTTC TRBJ1-2 TRBV20-1 . many
CSVWVGETQYF TGCAGCGTGTGGGTTGGAGAGACCCAGTACTTC TRBJ2-5 TRBV29-1 . .
CASSQSGPDTQYF TGCGCCAGCAGCCAGAGTGGGCCAGATACGCAGTATTTT TRBJ2-3 TRBV4-3 . many
CASSFLAGGLGGANVLTF TGTGCCAGCAGCTTCCTAGCGGGAGGGTTGGGCGGGGCCAACGTCCTGACTTTC TRBJ2-6 TRBV5-6 TRBD2 few
CASSLRVGPEAFF TGTGCCAGCAGTCTCCGTGTGGGTCCTGAAGCTTTCTTT TRBJ1-1 TRBV6-2/TRBV6-3 . many
CASSLEPGLVSYEQYF TGTGCCAGCAGCTTAGAACCGGGACTAGTCTCCTACGAGCAGTACTTC TRBJ2-7 TRBV7-2 TRBD2 many
CASSPAENTGELFF TGTGCCAGCAGCCCGGCGGAGAACACCGGGGAGCTGTTTTTT TRBJ2-2 TRBV7-3 . many
CASSLASLAGGFTDTQYF TGTGCCAGCAGCTTAGCCAGTCTAGCGGGAGGCTTCACAGATACGCAGTATTTT TRBJ2-3 TRBV7-2 TRBD2 .
CSAALAGGGNEQFF TGCAGTGCGGCACTAGCGGGAGGAGGGAATGAGCAGTTCTTC TRBJ2-1 TRBV20-1 TRBD2 many
CASRKTGAPPSPLHF TGTGCCAGCAGGAAGACAGGGGCTCCCCCTTCGCCCCTCCACTTT TRBJ1-6 TRBV28 TRBD1 many
CSVHSGKFGEQYF TGCAGCGTACATAGCGGGAAGTTTGGCGAGCAGTACTTC TRBJ2-7 TRBV29-1 TRBD2 many
CASSRDRVYNEQFF TGTGCCAGCAGTAGGGACAGGGTCTACAATGAGCAGTTCTTC TRBJ2-1 TRBV27 TRBD1 many
CASSQGLWTSGSTGELFF TGTGCCAGCAGCCAAGGTCTTTGGACTAGCGGGAGCACCGGGGAGCTGTTTTTT TRBJ2-2 TRBV3-1 TRBD2 many
CSARDYFLAGAHNEQFF TGCAGTGCTAGAGATTACTTCCTAGCGGGAGCCCACAATGAGCAGTTCTTC TRBJ2-1 TRBV20-1 TRBD2 many
CASSESIVIAGLTDTQYF TGCGCCAGCAGTGAGTCAATCGTCATAGCGGGACTCACAGATACGCAGTATTTT TRBJ2-3 TRBV10-2 TRBD2 many
CATSDLDGSRGTQYF TGTGCCACCAGTGATTTGGACGGTTCACGCGGGACCCAGTACTTC TRBJ2-5 TRBV24-1 . .
CSGRVAGANEQFF TGCAGCGGGCGGGTAGCGGGAGCCAATGAGCAGTTCTTC TRBJ2-1 TRBV29-1 TRBD2 .
CSASRNLEGSGELFF TGCAGTGCTAGCCGTAACCTAGAGGGGTCCGGGGAGCTGTTTTTT TRBJ2-2 TRBV20-1 . .
CSARITGTGNF TGCAGTGCTAGAATCACCGGGACAGGGAATTTT TRBJ2-3 TRBV20-1 TRBD1 .
CAWSAETGSNQPQHF TGTGCCTGGAGTGCCGAGACAGGTAGCAATCAGCCCCAGCATTTT TRBJ1-5 TRBV30 . many
CASSQGTATGELFF TGCGCCAGCAGCCAAGGGACTGCCACCGGGGAGCTGTTTTTT TRBJ2-2 TRBV4-3 . .
CASSRGDSVVGETQYF TGTGCCAGCAGCCGGGGGGACTCCGTAGTGGGGGAGACCCAGTACTTC TRBJ2-5 TRBV7-6 TRBD2 many
CSAVSNEQFF TGCAGTGCTGTTAGCAATGAGCAGTTCTTC TRBJ2-1 TRBV20-1 . .
CASSGGGARQPQHF TGTGCCAGCAGCGGAGGGGGCGCCAGACAGCCCCAGCATTTT TRBJ1-5 TRBV7-9 TRBD1 many
CSVEYMAGEADTQYF TGCAGCGTTGAGTACATGGCGGGAGAAGCAGATACGCAGTATTTT TRBJ2-3 TRBV29-1 TRBD2 .
CASSPQGPNEQYF TGTGCCAGCAGTCCGCAAGGGCCCAACGAGCAGTACTTC TRBJ2-7 TRBV6-5 . .
CASGPGASEQYF TGTGCCAGCGGGCCAGGGGCCTCCGAGCAGTACTTC TRBJ2-7 TRBV28 . many
CASRLQGNYGYTF TGTGCCAGCAGACTACAGGGGAACTATGGCTACACCTTC TRBJ1-2 TRBV12-3/TRBV12-4 TRBD1 .
CSVDPRLSNYGYTF TGCAGCGTTGACCCGAGACTGTCTAACTATGGCTACACCTTC TRBJ1-2 TRBV29-1 . many
CSASDLSAQYF TGCAGTGCTAGCGACCTGTCGGCGCAGTACTTC TRBJ2-7 TRBV20-1 . .
CAISQGVRMNTEAFF TGTGCCATCAGCCAGGGGGTGAGAATGAACACTGAAGCTTTCTTT TRBJ1-1 TRBV10-3 TRBD1 many
CSAPGETEAFF TGCAGTGCCCCCGGGGAAACTGAAGCTTTCTTT TRBJ1-1 TRBV20-1 . many
CASSLAGLATYEQYF TGTGCCAGCAGCTTAGCGGGACTAGCGACCTACGAGCAGTACTTC TRBJ2-7 TRBV7-2 TRBD2 many
CASSKAQRGRYSNQPQHF TGTGCCAGCAGCAAAGCCCAGAGAGGGAGATATAGCAATCAGCCCCAGCATTTT TRBJ1-5 TRBV21-1 . many
CASSSPGLAGFNEQFF TGCGCCAGCAGCTCACCGGGACTAGCGGGGTTCAATGAGCAGTTCTTC TRBJ2-1 TRBV4-3 TRBD2 many
CSVRPLRAEETQYF TGCAGCGTTAGGCCCCTACGGGCGGAGGAGACCCAGTACTTC TRBJ2-5 TRBV29-1 . .
CASSYLGLAGGGNEQYF TGTGCCAGCAGTTACCTCGGACTAGCGGGAGGGGGCAACGAGCAGTACTTC TRBJ2-7 TRBV6-5 TRBD2 many
CAWSVRRGVETQYF TGTGCCTGGAGTGTACGGAGGGGCGTGGAGACCCAGTACTTC TRBJ2-5 TRBV30 . many
CATSVPGTGKDIQYF TGTGCCACCAGCGTTCCCGGGACAGGGAAGGACATTCAGTACTTC TRBJ2-4 TRBV15 TRBD1 many
CASSIWRPRYNEQFF TGTGCCAGTAGTATTTGGCGGCCCCGATACAATGAGCAGTTCTTC TRBJ2-1 TRBV19 . .
CAWSVNKAEQYF TGTGCCTGGAGTGTTAATAAGGCAGAGCAGTACTTC TRBJ2-7 TRBV30 . .
CASSLSGDTGELFF TGTGCCAGCAGTTTGTCAGGGGACACCGGGGAGCTGTTTTTT TRBJ2-2 TRBV27 . many
CASSGGDEQFF TGTGCCAGCAGTGGGGGGGATGAGCAGTTCTTC TRBJ2-1 TRBV25-1 . few
CASSPRLAGDSGANVLTF TGTGCCAGCTCACCACGACTAGCGGGGGACTCTGGGGCCAACGTCCTGACTTTC TRBJ2-6 TRBV18 TRBD2 many
CASSYLRGSGANVLTF TGTGCCAGCAGTTACCTTCGAGGTTCAGGGGCCAACGTCCTGACTTTC TRBJ2-6 TRBV6-5 . many
CSAKGRGYEQYF TGCAGTGCTAAGGGCAGGGGCTACGAGCAGTACTTC TRBJ2-7 TRBV20-1 . .
CASSRWDRNNEQFF TGTGCCAGCAGCCGATGGGACAGAAACAATGAGCAGTTCTTC TRBJ2-1 TRBV3-1 TRBD1 many
CASSLSGSTEAFF TGTGCCAGCAGTTTATCAGGGAGTACTGAAGCTTTCTTT TRBJ1-1 TRBV27 . many
CASSLTGRDGYTF TGTGCCAGCAGCCTAACAGGGCGTGATGGCTACACCTTC TRBJ1-2 TRBV7-2 . many
CASTYSSEQYF TGTGCCAGTACTTATTCCTCCGAGCAGTACTTC TRBJ2-7 TRBV6-6 . many
CASSLVARGAYNEQFF TGTGCCAGCAGCTTAGTCGCCAGGGGAGCCTACAATGAGCAGTTCTTC TRBJ2-1 TRBV7-2 . many
CASSWGSYNEQFF TGTGCCAGCAGTTGGGGTTCGTACAATGAGCAGTTCTTC TRBJ2-1 TRBV6-5 . .
CSVRDGFNQPQHF TGCAGCGTTCGCGACGGCTTCAATCAGCCCCAGCATTTT TRBJ1-5 TRBV29-1 . many